The 17 T cell receptor beta chains below come from one sample, sequenced in a study of blood T cell repertoires in COVID-19. Profiling relied on immunoSEQ multiplex PCR, and the TCRdb table lists in-frame clones only, not all of them. The sample lists about 300,000 clones, around 88% occurring once. Sequencing used peripheral blood. The receptors come from a woman in her 30s with COVID-19, enrolled during active disease.

CDR3 sequence reads: CASRLPGFYGYTF. The CDR3, as DNA: TGTGCCAGTAGGCTCCCCGGTTTCTATGGCTACACCTTC. This chain uses TRBV19 with TRBJ1-2; D call uncertain. The CDR3 is 13 residues long. Trimming took off 6 bases at V and 4 bases at J, with 12 bases between the two ends. The germline CDR1 and CDR2 sequences are LNHDA and SQIVND (reference sequence).

This sequence joins TRBV28 and TRBJ1-6; D is possibly TRBD1 (5 bases). V lost 8 bases and J lost 4, with 18 bases in between. The germline V gene has CDR1 MDHEN and CDR2 SYDVKM. The CDR3 sequence is 16 residues long. CDR3: CASRPGGERYNSPLHF. The CDR3 nucleotides read TGTGCCAGCCGGCCGGGAGGGGAGAGGTATAATTCACCCCTCCACTTT. Full variable domain (outside the CDR3, taken from reference TRBV28 and TRBJ1-6): DVKVTQSSRYLVKRTGEKVFLECVQDMDHENMFWYRQDPGLGLRLIYFSYDVKMKEKGDIPEGYSVSREKKERFSLILESASTNQTSMYLCASRPGGERYNSPLHFGNGTRLTVT.

The chain recombines TRBV27 with TRBJ1-5; D is ambiguous. Germline CDR1 and CDR2: MNHEY and SMNVEV (reference sequence). V lost 4 bases and J lost 7, with 11 bases in between. CDR3 length: 13 residues. CDR3: CASSYGVGQPQHF. The CDR3 DNA reads TGTGCCAGCAGTTACGGGGTCGGACAGCCCCAGCATTTT.

There are a few counts of this clone. The chain has TRBV15 and TRBJ1-2; 9 bases line up with TRBD1. V lost 0 bases, J lost 4 bases, and 6 bases stayed unmatched. The CDR3 sequence is 16 residues long. Germline CDR1 LNHNV, CDR2 YYDKDF (reference sequence). CDR3 DNA: TGTGCCACCAGCAGAGAGTTAACAGGGGGCGCCTATGGCTACACCTTC. This codes for CATSRELTGGAYGYTF.

The V gene is TRBV2, the J gene TRBJ2-2, with D perhaps TRBD2 (5 bases). CDR3 size: 12 residues. V was shortened by 6 bases and J by 6 bases, with 8 bases between the two germline ends. Germline V lookup: CDR1 SNHLY, CDR2 FYNNEI. The CDR3 spells CASRPEAGELFF. The DNA of the CDR3 is TGTGCCAGCAGACCGGAGGCCGGGGAGCTGTTTTTT.

V is TRBV25-1 and J is TRBJ2-1; the D is unclear. There are 12 residues in the CDR3. V was pared by 1 base and J by 12 bases, with 10 bases between. From germline, CDR1 is MGHDK and CDR2 SYGVNS. CDR3 sequence: CASSEWKAGQFF. The CDR3 coding sequence is TGTGCCAGCAGTGAATGGAAGGCAGGGCAGTTCTTC.

CDR3 sequence reads: CASSLRQGANQETQYF. In DNA form, the CDR3 reads TGCGCCAGCAGCCTTCGACAGGGGGCGAACCAAGAGACCCAGTACTTC. The rearrangement links TRBV4-1 to TRBJ2-5; 10 bases line up with TRBD1. V lost 4 bases, J lost 0 bases, and 5 bases stayed unmatched. The CDR3 is 16 residues long. Germline V lookup: CDR1 MGHRA, CDR2 YSYEKL.

A word on this clone: Sequence at one end of the junction differs from germline and may be a read error. The chain couples TRBV5-5 to TRBJ1-1; possibly TRBD1 for D (6 bases). CDR3 length: 11 amino acids. Germline-derived CDR1 and CDR2 are SGHKS and YYEKEE (reference sequence). CDR3 protein: CASSRDTEAFF. The CDR3 coding sequence is TGTGCCAGCAGCAGGGACACCGAAGCTTTCTTT.

The chain recombines TRBV5-6 with TRBJ1-2; D is perhaps TRBD1 (5 bases). The V end was cut by 5 bases, the J end by 6 bases, with 11 bases between. Germline CDR1 and CDR2: SGHDT and YYEEEE. The CDR3 is 12 amino acids. CDR3 amino acids: CASRNDRHGYTF. CDR3 coding DNA: TGTGCCAGCAGGAACGACAGACATGGCTACACCTTC.

This clone was counted a few times. The chain carries TRBV5-1 and TRBJ2-1, with 8 bases fitting TRBD2. The germline V gene encodes CDR1 SGHRS and CDR2 YFSETQ. CDR3 length: 15 residues. V lost 3 bases to trimming and J lost 4 bases; unmatched junction nucleotides: 6. DNA of the CDR3: TGCGCCAGCAGCTCTTTTAGCGGGGTGTACAATGAGCAGTTCTTC. This codes for CASSSFSGVYNEQFF. Looking up the rest from reference TRBV5-1 and TRBJ2-1 gives the full variable domain: KAGVTQTPRYLIKTRGQQVTLSCSPISGHRSVSWYQQTPGQGLQFLFEYFSETQRNKGNFPGRFSGRQFSNSRSEMNVSTLELGDSALYLCASSSFSGVYNEQFFGPGTRLTVL.

This chain connects TRBV6-5 to TRBJ2-7, with a tentative D call TRBD2 (6 bases). The CDR3 extends over 13 amino acids. V was trimmed by 8 bases and J by 10 bases, leaving 21 bases between them. In germline, CDR1 is MNHEY, CDR2 SVGAGI. The CDR3 region has the DNA TGTGCCAGCGGCCTATTGGCAGCGGGCGACCAGTACTTC. This translates into CASGLLAAGDQYF.

This chain uses TRBV12-5 with TRBJ1-2, with 8 bases identical to TRBD1. Germline V CDR1 and CDR2: LGHNT, FRNRAP. J lost 10 bases, V lost 0 bases, and 13 bases had no gene match. The CDR3 consists of 16 residues. CDR3: CASGLVLQGGQAYYTF. In DNA, the CDR3 is TGTGCTAGTGGTTTGGTCCTCCAAGGGGGACAGGCCTACTACACCTTC.

V is TRBV5-1 and J is TRBJ1-3, with 10 nucleotides matching TRBD1. Germline values: CDR1 SGHRS, CDR2 YFSETQ. Trimming took 7 bases from V and 0 from J; bases not matched to a gene: 13. CDR3 length: 18 residues. The CDR3 DNA sequence: TGCGCCAGCGGCCAACTTCCGACAGGGGGCAGCTCTGGAAACACCATATATTTT. This translates into CASGQLPTGGSSGNTIYF.

This clone was observed once. The chain is built from TRBV6-2 or TRBV6-3 and TRBJ1-1, with D tentatively TRBD1 (5 bases). Germline V gene lookup returns CDR1 MNHEY and CDR2 SVGEGT. This CDR3 has 13 residues. Trimming shortened V by 2 bases and J by 3 bases, and 7 bases separated the two germline ends. Here the CDR3 reads CASSYGTYTEAFF. The CDR3 DNA reads as TGTGCCAGCAGTTACGGGACTTACACTGAAGCTTTCTTT.

The chain recombines TRBV7-2 with TRBJ1-2; 9 nucleotides match TRBD1. The CDR3 is made up of 13 amino acids. V lost 7 bases to trimming and J lost 6 bases; unmatched junction nucleotides: 6. Per germline, CDR1 SGHTA and CDR2 FQGNSA. CDR3 sequence (DNA): TGTGCCAGCATGCTGGACAGGGGCAATGGCTACACCTTC. Translation gives CASMLDRGNGYTF.

The V gene is TRBV28, the J gene TRBJ2-7; 7 positions agree with TRBD1. Germline V lookup: CDR1 MDHEN, CDR2 SYDVKM. This CDR3 contains 15 residues. V dropped 5 bases and J dropped 2; count of bases not matched to a gene: 9. DNA of the CDR3: TGTGCCAGCAGTCAGCAGGGGACAGTAGCCTACGAGCAGTACGTC. As protein: CASSQQGTVAYEQYV.

This chain joins TRBV2 and TRBJ2-3; D perhaps matches TRBD2 (5 bases). The CDR3 has 14 residues. Germline values: CDR1 SNHLY, CDR2 FYNNEI. The ends were cut back, 4 bases at V and 9 bases at J, with 17 bases in the middle. The CDR3 DNA reads TGTGCCAGCAGTGCTAGCCCCACCCAAGCGACGCAGTATTTT. This sequence encodes CASSASPTQATQYF.